Detailed here is one T cell receptor beta chain. Its antigen remains unidentified. This entry comes from a study of T cell repertoires in cytomegalovirus infection. TCRdb reanalysed the reads using MiXCR and keeps one entry per CDR3 protein. The data show roughly 800,000 distinct CDR3 sequences, 25% to 30% seen once. The sequence came from a human donor in good health (CMV status not recorded). Some clones in this sample may be carry-over from other donors' samples. Specimen: cultured CD8+ T cells from PBMCs, collected from culture after CMV antigen stimulation.

As DNA, the CDR3 is TGTGCCAGCAGCGTAGCGGGGGACTATGGCTACACCTTC. It is translated as CASSVAGDYGYTF. The chain is built from TRBV9 and TRBJ1-2, with D possibly being TRBD1 (5 bases). V shed 0 bases and J shed 3 bases, with 6 bases lying between them. In germline, CDR1 is SGDLS, CDR2 YYNGEE. The CDR3 extends over 13 amino acids.